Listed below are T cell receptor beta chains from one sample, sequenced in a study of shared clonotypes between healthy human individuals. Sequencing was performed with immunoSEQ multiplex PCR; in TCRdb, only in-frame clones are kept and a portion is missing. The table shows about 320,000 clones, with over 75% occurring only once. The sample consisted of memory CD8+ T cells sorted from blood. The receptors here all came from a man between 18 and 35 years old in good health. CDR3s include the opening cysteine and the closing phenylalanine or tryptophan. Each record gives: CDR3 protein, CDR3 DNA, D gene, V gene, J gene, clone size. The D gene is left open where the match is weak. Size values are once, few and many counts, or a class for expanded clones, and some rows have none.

CDR3: CASSHTPRDEQYF
DNA: TGCGCCAGCAGCCATACCCCCAGGGACGAGCAGTACTTC
D: .
V: TRBV4-1
J: TRBJ2-7
size: once

CDR3: CASSSRQGRRPPYEQYF
DNA: TGTGCCAGCAGCTCGAGACAGGGCCGGAGGCCGCCCTACGAGCAGTACTTC
D: TRBD1
V: TRBV7-6
J: TRBJ2-7
size: .

CDR3: CASSDRADTQYF
DNA: TGCGCCAGCAGTGACAGGGCAGATACGCAGTATTTT
D: .
V: TRBV10-2
J: TRBJ2-3
size: .

CDR3: CASTLTPGQTTDTQYF
DNA: TGTGCCAGCACCCTGACCCCGGGACAGACCACAGATACGCAGTATTTT
D: TRBD1
V: TRBV27
J: TRBJ2-3
size: .

CDR3: CASSEAYGASGVYEQYF
DNA: TGTGCCAGCAGTGAAGCGTACGGGGCTTCTGGGGTGTACGAGCAGTACTTC
D: .
V: TRBV6-1
J: TRBJ2-7
size: few

CDR3: CASSRKGGNEKLFF
DNA: TGTGCCAGCTCTCGGAAGGGGGGTAATGAAAAACTGTTTTTT
D: .
V: TRBV6-6
J: TRBJ1-4
size: .

CDR3: CASSLRGLQPQHF
DNA: TGTGCCAGCAGCTTGAGGGGGCTTCAGCCCCAGCATTTT
D: TRBD1
V: TRBV5-6
J: TRBJ1-5
size: .

CDR3: CASSGTEQETQYF
DNA: TGTGCCAGCAGCGGGACAGAGCAAGAGACCCAGTACTTC
D: TRBD1
V: TRBV5-4
J: TRBJ2-5
size: .

CDR3: CASSLRQGETDTQYF
DNA: TGTGCCAGCAGCTTACGACAGGGGGAAACAGATACGCAGTATTTT
D: TRBD1
V: TRBV7-8
J: TRBJ2-3
size: .

CDR3: CARSYRGTGEWNEQYF
DNA: TGTGCCAGAAGCTATCGAGGGACAGGGGAATGGAACGAGCAGTACTTC
D: TRBD1
V: TRBV5-3
J: TRBJ2-7
size: .

CDR3: CASSIRTGDAEAFF
DNA: TGTGCCAGCAGTATCAGGACAGGGGACGCTGAAGCTTTCTTT
D: TRBD1
V: TRBV27
J: TRBJ1-1
size: .

CDR3: CASSLLGTSGSSKETQYF
DNA: TGTGCCAGCAGTTTATTAGGGACTAGCGGGAGTAGTAAAGAGACCCAGTACTTC
D: TRBD2
V: TRBV27
J: TRBJ2-5
size: .

CDR3: CASIPLAGWGTGELFF
DNA: TGTGCCAGCATTCCACTAGCGGGGTGGGGCACCGGGGAGCTGTTTTTT
D: TRBD2
V: TRBV7-9
J: TRBJ2-2
size: .

CDR3: CSVEVKPYEQYF
DNA: TGCAGCGTTGAAGTCAAGCCCTACGAGCAGTACTTC
D: .
V: TRBV29-1
J: TRBJ2-7
size: .

CDR3: CASSWPQLHTDTQYF
DNA: TGTGCCAGCAGCTGGCCCCAGCTCCACACAGATACGCAGTATTTT
D: .
V: TRBV7-9
J: TRBJ2-3
size: once

CDR3: CASSYFQAGELFF
DNA: TGTGCCAGCAGTTACTTCCAGGCCGGGGAGCTGTTTTTT
D: .
V: TRBV6-5
J: TRBJ2-2
size: .

CDR3: CASSRQSYQPQHF
DNA: TGTGCCAGCAGTAGACAGTCTTATCAGCCCCAGCATTTT
D: .
V: TRBV6-1
J: TRBJ1-5
size: .

CDR3: CASRISGGGEKLFF
DNA: TGTGCCAGCCGGATATCAGGTGGGGGTGAAAAACTGTTTTTT
D: .
V: TRBV5-6
J: TRBJ1-4
size: .

CDR3: CASSPRLAGVAGDTQYF
DNA: TGTGCCAGCAGCCCCAGACTAGCGGGAGTTGCCGGAGATACGCAGTATTTT
D: TRBD2
V: TRBV7-9
J: TRBJ2-3
size: .

CDR3: CASMWNRVAGNTIYF
DNA: TGTGCCAGCATGTGGAACCGGGTTGCTGGAAACACCATATATTTT
D: .
V: TRBV13
J: TRBJ1-3
size: .

CDR3: CASSQTSGWLGETQYF
DNA: TGTGCCAGCAGCCAAACTAGCGGGTGGCTAGGTGAGACGCAGTATTTT
D: TRBD2
V: TRBV14
J: TRBJ2-3
size: .

CDR3: CASSQDGGSGNTIYF
DNA: TGCGCCAGCAGCCAAGATGGGGGCTCTGGAAACACCATATATTTT
D: .
V: TRBV4-1
J: TRBJ1-3
size: .

CDR3: CASNLAGNYNEQFF
DNA: TGTGCCAGCAACCTAGCGGGTAACTACAATGAGCAGTTCTTC
D: TRBD2
V: TRBV11-2
J: TRBJ2-1
size: once

CDR3: CAWSAPGQGKGFAEKLFF
DNA: TGTGCCTGGAGTGCGCCGGGACAGGGAAAGGGGTTTGCTGAAAAACTGTTTTTT
D: TRBD1
V: TRBV30
J: TRBJ1-4
size: .

CDR3: CASTGLAGGYNEQFF
DNA: TGTGCCAGCACCGGACTAGCGGGAGGGTACAATGAGCAGTTCTTC
D: TRBD2
V: TRBV6-1
J: TRBJ2-1
size: few

CDR3: CASSPGGQGTYEQYF
DNA: TGTGCCAGCTCACCCGGCGGACAGGGGACCTACGAGCAGTACTTC
D: TRBD1
V: TRBV18
J: TRBJ2-7
size: .

CDR3: CASSLDRSMGFDEKLFF
DNA: TGTGCCAGCAGCTTGGACAGGTCGATGGGGTTTGATGAAAAACTGTTTTTT
D: TRBD1
V: TRBV7-8
J: TRBJ1-4
size: .

CDR3: CASSQRTGMEPYEQYF
DNA: TGCGCCAGCAGCCAACGGACGGGAATGGAACCCTACGAGCAGTACTTC
D: .
V: TRBV4-1
J: TRBJ2-7
size: .

CDR3: CSVATGSYEQYF
DNA: TGCAGCGTTGCGACAGGTTCCTACGAGCAGTACTTC
D: .
V: TRBV29-1
J: TRBJ2-7
size: .

CDR3: CASSLDSHEQYF
DNA: TGTGCCAGCAGTTTAGATAGTCACGAGCAGTACTTC
D: .
V: TRBV28
J: TRBJ2-7
size: .

CDR3: CASRVVGGAWGYTF
DNA: TGTGCCAGCAGAGTAGTAGGGGGCGCTTGGGGCTACACCTTC
D: TRBD1
V: TRBV27
J: TRBJ1-2
size: few

CDR3: CASSMGQDISAYYGYTF
DNA: TGTGCCAGTAGTATGGGGCAGGACATCTCAGCCTACTATGGCTACACCTTC
D: .
V: TRBV19
J: TRBJ1-2
size: .

CDR3: CASSPTRTGTNEKLFF
DNA: TGCGCCAGCAGCCCCACCCGGACAGGAACTAATGAAAAACTGTTTTTT
D: TRBD1
V: TRBV4-3
J: TRBJ1-4
size: .

CDR3: CATSNYGEGTRGEQYF
DNA: TGTGCCACCAGCAACTATGGAGAGGGGACCCGCGGCGAGCAGTACTTC
D: .
V: TRBV15
J: TRBJ2-7
size: .

CDR3: CAWSVNYPGTGGRSGYTF
DNA: TGTGCCTGGAGTGTAAATTATCCCGGGACAGGGGGTCGTAGTGGCTACACCTTC
D: TRBD1
V: TRBV30
J: TRBJ1-2
size: .

CDR3: CASSLEPDTQYF
DNA: TGTGCCAGCAGCTTAGAACCCGATACGCAGTATTTT
D: .
V: TRBV7-9
J: TRBJ2-3
size: once

CDR3: CASSEGDQPQHF
DNA: TGTGCCAGCAGTGAGGGGGATCAGCCCCAGCATTTT
D: .
V: TRBV2
J: TRBJ1-5
size: .

CDR3: CASSVGRAADTQYF
DNA: TGTGCCAGTAGCGTCGGGAGGGCCGCAGATACGCAGTATTTT
D: TRBD2
V: TRBV19
J: TRBJ2-3
size: large

CDR3: CASSLGSTRETQYF
DNA: TGTGCCAGCAGCTTAGGGTCAACACGGGAGACCCAGTACTTC
D: .
V: TRBV7-9
J: TRBJ2-5
size: .

CDR3: CASSLGTSGYGELFF
DNA: TGTGCCAGCAGCTTAGGGACTAGCGGCTACGGGGAGCTGTTTTTT
D: TRBD2
V: TRBV5-6
J: TRBJ2-2
size: .

CDR3: CAWSGIMGEKLFF
DNA: TGTGCCTGGAGTGGTATTATGGGAGAGAAACTGTTTTTT
D: .
V: TRBV30
J: TRBJ1-4
size: .

CDR3: CASSVFGEDTEAFF
DNA: TGCGCCAGCAGCGTCTTCGGGGAGGACACTGAAGCTTTCTTT
D: .
V: TRBV10-1
J: TRBJ1-1
size: once

CDR3: CGNSSSYEQYF
DNA: TGCGGTAATTCAAGCTCCTACGAGCAGTACTTC
D: .
V: TRBV4-1
J: TRBJ2-7
size: .

CDR3: CASSPGLFWGVSQETQYF
DNA: TGTGCCAGCAGCCCAGGACTCTTTTGGGGCGTAAGCCAAGAGACCCAGTACTTC
D: .
V: TRBV7-9
J: TRBJ2-5
size: once

CDR3: CASGHLYNEQFF
DNA: TGCGCCTCGGGACACCTCTACAATGAGCAGTTCTTC
D: .
V: TRBV21-1
J: TRBJ2-1
size: .

CDR3: CASSPPGDRGTDTQYF
DNA: TGTGCCAGCAGTCCTCCGGGGGACCGTGGCACAGATACGCAGTATTTT
D: .
V: TRBV9
J: TRBJ2-3
size: .

CDR3: CASSNSVDNEQFF
DNA: TGTGCCAGCTCAAATTCCGTTGACAATGAGCAGTTCTTC
D: .
V: TRBV18
J: TRBJ2-1
size: .

CDR3: CASSLLKGENTIYF
DNA: TGCGCCAGCAGCCTACTCAAGGGGGAAAACACCATATATTTT
D: .
V: TRBV4-1
J: TRBJ1-3
size: once

CDR3: CAPDRAYEQYF
DNA: TGTGCCCCAGACAGGGCCTACGAGCAGTACTTC
D: TRBD1
V: TRBV5-5
J: TRBJ2-7
size: .

CDR3: CASSQEDGTYEQYF
DNA: TGTGCCAGCAGCCAAGAGGACGGAACCTACGAGCAGTACTTC
D: .
V: TRBV4-2
J: TRBJ2-7
size: .

CDR3: CASFGDTGELFF
DNA: TGTGCCAGCTTCGGTGATACCGGGGAGCTGTTTTTT
D: .
V: TRBV27
J: TRBJ2-2
size: .

CDR3: CAWGQGTEQYF
DNA: TGTGCCTGGGGACAGGGGACCGAGCAGTACTTC
D: TRBD1
V: TRBV30
J: TRBJ2-7
size: .